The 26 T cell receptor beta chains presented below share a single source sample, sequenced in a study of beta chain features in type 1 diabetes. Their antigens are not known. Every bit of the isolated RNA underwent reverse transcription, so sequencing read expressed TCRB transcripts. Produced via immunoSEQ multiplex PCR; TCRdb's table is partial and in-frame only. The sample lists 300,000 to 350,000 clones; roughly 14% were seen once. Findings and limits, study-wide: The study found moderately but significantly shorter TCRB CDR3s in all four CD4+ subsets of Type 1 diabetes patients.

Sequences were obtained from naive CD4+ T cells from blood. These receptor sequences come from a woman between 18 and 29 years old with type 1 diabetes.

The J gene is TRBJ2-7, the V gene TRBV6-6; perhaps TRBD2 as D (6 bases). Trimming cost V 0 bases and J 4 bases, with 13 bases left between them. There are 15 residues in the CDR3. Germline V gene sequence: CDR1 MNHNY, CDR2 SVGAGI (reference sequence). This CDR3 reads CASSYSQASAYEQYV. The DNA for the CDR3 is TGTGCCAGCAGTTACTCCCAGGCTAGCGCGTACGAGCAGTACGTC.

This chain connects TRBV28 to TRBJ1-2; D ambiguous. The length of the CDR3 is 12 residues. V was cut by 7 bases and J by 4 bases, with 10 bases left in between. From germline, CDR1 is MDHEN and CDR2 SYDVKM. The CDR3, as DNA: TGTGCCAGCAAATCCGTTCTCTATGGCTACACCTTC. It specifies CASKSVLYGYTF.

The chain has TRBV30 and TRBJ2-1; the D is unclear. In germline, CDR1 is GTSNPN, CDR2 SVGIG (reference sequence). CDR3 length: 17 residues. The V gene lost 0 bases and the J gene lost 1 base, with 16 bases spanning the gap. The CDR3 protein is CAWSVLRTSTSYNEQFF. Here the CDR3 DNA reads TGTGCCTGGAGTGTACTCCGCACCTCGACATCCTACAATGAGCAGTTCTTC.

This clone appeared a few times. The CDR3 loop reads CASSQDSPSTGLTYEQYV. The CDR3 DNA reads TGCGCCAGCAGCCAAGATTCTCCCTCGACAGGGCTAACCTACGAGCAGTACGTC. The rearrangement links TRBV4-3 to TRBJ2-7; 7 bases are shared with TRBD1. J lost 2 bases, V lost 0 bases, and 13 bases had no gene match. CDR1 and CDR2 from the germline V gene are LGHNA and YSLEER. The CDR3 is 18 amino acids.

The CDR3 loop reads CASSDPGQLNTEAFF. In DNA, the CDR3 is TGTGCCAGCAGTGACCCGGGACAGTTGAACACTGAAGCTTTCTTT. V usage is TRBV25-1 and J usage is TRBJ1-1; TRBD1 aligns across 7 bases. Germline CDR1 reads MGHDK; CDR2 reads SYGVNS. Losses at the gene ends were 3 bases for V and 0 bases for J; bases not matched to a gene: 4. The CDR3 totals 15 residues. Full variable domain (rest looked up from reference TRBV25-1 and TRBJ1-1): EADIYQTPRYLVIGTGKKITLECSQTMGHDKMYWYQQDPGMELHLIHYSYGVNSTEKGDLSSESTVSRIRTEHFPLTLESARPSHTSQYLCASSDPGQLNTEAFFGQGTRLTVV.

As DNA, the CDR3 is TGTGCCAGCTCCGACCAGGGGCAGACGAAGGCAGCTTTCTTT. The encoded protein is CASSDQGQTKAAFF. The chain recombines TRBV18 with TRBJ1-1; D might be TRBD1 (6 bases). Trimming pared 6 bases from V and 10 bases from J, leaving 21 bases between. This CDR3 comprises 14 residues. The V gene's germline CDR1 is KGHSH and CDR2 LQKENI.

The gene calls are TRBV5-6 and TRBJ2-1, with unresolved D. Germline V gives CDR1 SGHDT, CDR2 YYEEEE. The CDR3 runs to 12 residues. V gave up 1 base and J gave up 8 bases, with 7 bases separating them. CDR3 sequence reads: CASSLFLDEQFF. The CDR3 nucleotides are TGTGCCAGCAGCTTGTTCCTAGATGAGCAGTTCTTC.

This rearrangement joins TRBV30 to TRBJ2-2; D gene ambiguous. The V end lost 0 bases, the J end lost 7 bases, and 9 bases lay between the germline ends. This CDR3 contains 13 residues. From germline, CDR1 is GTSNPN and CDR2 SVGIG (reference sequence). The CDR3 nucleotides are TGTGCCTGGAGTGTACGGAGTATCGGGGAGCTGTTTTTT. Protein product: CAWSVRSIGELFF.

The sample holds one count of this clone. Here the CDR3 reads CAWSVRTSGLEKLFF. The DNA of the CDR3 is TGTGCCTGGAGTGTTAGGACCTCAGGGCTCGAAAAACTGTTTTTT. The chain carries TRBV30 and TRBJ1-4; possibly TRBD1 for D (5 bases). The length of the CDR3 is 15 residues. Per the germline V gene, CDR1 is GTSNPN and CDR2 is SVGIG (reference sequence). With 0 bases removed from V and 8 bases from J, the gap between germline ends came to 16 bases.

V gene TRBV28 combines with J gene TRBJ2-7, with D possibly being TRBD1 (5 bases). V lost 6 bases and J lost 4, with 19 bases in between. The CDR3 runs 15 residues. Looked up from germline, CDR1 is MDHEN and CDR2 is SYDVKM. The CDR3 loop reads CASSPEKGPLYEQYF. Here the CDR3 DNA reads TGTGCCAGCAGCCCCGAGAAGGGGCCGCTTTACGAGCAGTACTTC.

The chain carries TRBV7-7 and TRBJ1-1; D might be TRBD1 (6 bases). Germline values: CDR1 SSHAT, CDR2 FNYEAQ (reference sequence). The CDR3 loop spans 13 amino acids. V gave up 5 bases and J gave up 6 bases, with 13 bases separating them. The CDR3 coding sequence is TGTGCCAGCAGCCCCGGGGGGGCGGCTGAAGCTTTCTTT. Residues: CASSPGGAAEAFF.

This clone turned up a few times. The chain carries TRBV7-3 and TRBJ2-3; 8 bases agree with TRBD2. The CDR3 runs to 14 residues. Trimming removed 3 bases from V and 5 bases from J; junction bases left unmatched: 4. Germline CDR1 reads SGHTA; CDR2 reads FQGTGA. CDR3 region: CASSLGLAGDTQYF. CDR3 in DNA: TGTGCCAGCAGCTTGGGGCTAGCGGGAGATACGCAGTATTTT.

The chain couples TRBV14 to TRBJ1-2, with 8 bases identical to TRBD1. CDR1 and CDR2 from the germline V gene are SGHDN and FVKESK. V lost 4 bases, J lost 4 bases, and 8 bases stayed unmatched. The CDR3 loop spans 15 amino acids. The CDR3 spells CASSRRTGQSYGYTF. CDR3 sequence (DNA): TGTGCCAGCAGCCGCAGGACAGGGCAGAGCTATGGCTACACCTTC.

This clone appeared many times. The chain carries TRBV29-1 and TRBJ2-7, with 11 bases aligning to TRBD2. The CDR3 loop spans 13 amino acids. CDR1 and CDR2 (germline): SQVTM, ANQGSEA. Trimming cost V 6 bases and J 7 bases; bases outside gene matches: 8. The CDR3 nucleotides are TGCAGCGTCCAGACTACTAGCGGGAGTGAGCAGTACGTC. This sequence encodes CSVQTTSGSEQYV.

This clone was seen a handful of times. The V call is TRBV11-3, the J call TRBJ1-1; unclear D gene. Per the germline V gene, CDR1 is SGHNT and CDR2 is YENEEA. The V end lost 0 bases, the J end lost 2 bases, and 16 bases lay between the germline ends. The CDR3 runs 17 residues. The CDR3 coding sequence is TGTGCCAGCAGCTTAGAGGCATGGCACAGTTTAAACACTGAAGCTTTCTTT. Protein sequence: CASSLEAWHSLNTEAFF.

The DNA for the CDR3 is TGCGCCAGCAGCTTGGCCCCTACTAGCGGGACCTACAATGAGCAGTTCTTC. It is translated as CASSLAPTSGTYNEQFF. J is TRBJ2-1 and V is TRBV5-1; 10 nucleotides align to TRBD2. The J segment lost 2 bases and the V segment lost 0 bases, leaving 5 bases of the junction unmatched. The CDR3 spans 17 residues. CDR1 is SGHRS, CDR2 YFSETQ, per germline.

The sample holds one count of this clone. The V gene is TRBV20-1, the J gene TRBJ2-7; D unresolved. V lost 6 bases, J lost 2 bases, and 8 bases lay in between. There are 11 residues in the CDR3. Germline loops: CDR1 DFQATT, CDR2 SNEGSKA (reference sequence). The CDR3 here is CSAAKPYEQYF. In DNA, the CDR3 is TGCAGTGCAGCAAAGCCCTACGAGCAGTACTTC.

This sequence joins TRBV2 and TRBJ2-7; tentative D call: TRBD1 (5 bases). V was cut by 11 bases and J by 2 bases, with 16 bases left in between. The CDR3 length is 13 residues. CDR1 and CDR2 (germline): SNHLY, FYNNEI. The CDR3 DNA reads TGTGCCGCCGGCAGGGCAATCACCTACGAGCAGTACTTC. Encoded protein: CAAGRAITYEQYF.

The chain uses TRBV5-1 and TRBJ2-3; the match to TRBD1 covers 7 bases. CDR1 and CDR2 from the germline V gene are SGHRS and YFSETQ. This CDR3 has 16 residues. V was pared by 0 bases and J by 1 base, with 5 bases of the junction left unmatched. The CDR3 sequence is CASSLGRQGGTDTQYF. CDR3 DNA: TGCGCCAGCAGCTTGGGCCGACAGGGCGGCACAGATACGCAGTATTTT.

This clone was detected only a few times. CDR3 DNA sequence: TGTGCCAGCAGCGCTAGCGGGAGTCCAGATACGCAGTATTTT. This encodes CASSASGSPDTQYF. V usage is TRBV25-1 and J usage is TRBJ2-3, with 10 bases matching TRBD2. V gave up 6 bases and J gave up 4 bases; unmatched junction bases: 4. Germline-derived CDR1 and CDR2 are MGHDK and SYGVNS. The CDR3 contains 14 residues.

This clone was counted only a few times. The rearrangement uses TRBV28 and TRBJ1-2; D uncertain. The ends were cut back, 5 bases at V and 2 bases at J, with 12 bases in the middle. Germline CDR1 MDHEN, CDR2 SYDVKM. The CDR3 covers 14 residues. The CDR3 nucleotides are TGTGCCAGCAGTACCTTGGGCGCGAACTATGGCTACACCTTC. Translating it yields CASSTLGANYGYTF.

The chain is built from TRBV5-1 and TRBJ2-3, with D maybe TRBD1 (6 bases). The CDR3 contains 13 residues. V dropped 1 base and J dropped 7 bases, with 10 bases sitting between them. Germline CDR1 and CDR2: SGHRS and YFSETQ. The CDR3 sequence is CASSLRGMYTQYF. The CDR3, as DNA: TGCGCCAGCAGCTTGAGGGGGATGTATACGCAGTATTTT.

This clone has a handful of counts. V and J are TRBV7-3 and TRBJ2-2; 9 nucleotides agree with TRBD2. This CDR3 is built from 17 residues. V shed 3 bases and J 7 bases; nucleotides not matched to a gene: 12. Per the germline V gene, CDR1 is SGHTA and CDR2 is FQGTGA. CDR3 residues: CASSLASGNWGSGELFF. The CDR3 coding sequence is TGTGCCAGCAGCTTGGCTAGCGGGAATTGGGGCAGCGGGGAGCTGTTTTTT.

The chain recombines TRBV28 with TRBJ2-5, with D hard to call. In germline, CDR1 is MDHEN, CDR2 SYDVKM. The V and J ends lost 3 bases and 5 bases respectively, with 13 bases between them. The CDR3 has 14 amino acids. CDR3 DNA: TGTGCCAGCAGTTTGCTGACAAATTTGGAGACCCAGTACTTC. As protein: CASSLLTNLETQYF.

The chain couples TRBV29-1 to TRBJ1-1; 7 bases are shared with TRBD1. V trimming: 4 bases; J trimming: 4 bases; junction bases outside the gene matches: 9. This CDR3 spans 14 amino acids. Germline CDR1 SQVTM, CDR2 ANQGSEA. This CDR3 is CSVVLTGSITEAFF. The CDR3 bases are TGCAGCGTTGTACTGACAGGGAGCATCACTGAAGCTTTCTTT.

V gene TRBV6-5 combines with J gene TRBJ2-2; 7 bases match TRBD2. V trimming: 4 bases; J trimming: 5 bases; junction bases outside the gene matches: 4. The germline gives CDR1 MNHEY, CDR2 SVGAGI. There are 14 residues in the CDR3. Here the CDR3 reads CASSLGGKTGELFF. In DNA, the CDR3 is TGTGCCAGCAGTTTGGGGGGGAAGACCGGGGAGCTGTTTTTT.